A single sample is the source of the 26 T cell receptor beta chains below, sequenced in a study of T cell repertoires in cytomegalovirus infection. One entry per CDR3 protein results from TCRdb running MiXCR on the reads. The sample lists just under 550,000 distinct CDR3 sequences; approximately 25% were seen once. Input material: PBMCs. Every receptor here comes from a human donor in good health (CMV status not recorded). Some clones in this sample may be carry-over from other donors' samples.

The V gene is TRBV6-2 or TRBV6-3, the J gene TRBJ2-2; D assignment may be TRBD1 or TRBD2 (5 bases each). This CDR3 comprises 16 residues. Trimming removed 3 bases from V and 4 bases from J, with 15 bases in between. Per germline, CDR1 MNHEY and CDR2 SVGEGT. CDR3 coding DNA: TGTGCCAGCAGTTATGCAGGGAATGGGGGCACCGGGGAGCTGTTTTTT. Encoded protein: CASSYAGNGGTGELFF.

The V and J genes are TRBV6-2 or TRBV6-3 and TRBJ1-5, with 9 positions matching TRBD1. Per the germline V gene, CDR1 is MNHEY and CDR2 is SVGEGT. CDR3 size: 17 residues. Trimming removed 2 bases from V and 4 bases from J; junction bases left unmatched: 9. In DNA, the CDR3 is TGTGCCAGCAGTTACCTCCCCGGACAGGGGAAAAATCAGCCCCAGCATTTT. Residues: CASSYLPGQGKNQPQHF.

The chain has TRBV4-3 and TRBJ1-5; D not resolved. V was shortened by 4 bases and J by 4 bases, with 14 bases between the two germline ends. In germline, CDR1 is LGHNA, CDR2 YSLEER. This CDR3 spans 15 amino acids. This chain's CDR3 is CASSLRRGNNQPQHF. CDR3 DNA: TGCGCCAGCAGCCTGCGGCGCGGTAATAATCAGCCCCAGCATTTT.

This clonotype was counted ten times or more. The chain recombines TRBV7-3 with TRBJ2-1; 10 bases map to TRBD2. The germline gives CDR1 SGHTA, CDR2 FQGTGA. Trimming at V came to 3 bases and at J to 8 bases, leaving 7 bases not matched to a gene. This CDR3 is 15 amino acids long. The CDR3 sequence: CASSFSGRLVDEQFF. The CDR3 nucleotides are TGTGCCAGCAGCTTTAGCGGGAGGTTGGTCGATGAGCAGTTCTTC.

The genes are TRBV20-1 and TRBJ2-1, with D possibly TRBD2 on 6 matching bases. The CDR3 contains 13 residues. The germline CDR1 and CDR2 sequences are DFQATT and SNEGSKA (reference sequence). The germline V and J ends were trimmed by 3 bases and 4 bases, with 10 bases remaining between them. The DNA for the CDR3 is TGCAGTGCTAGCGGGAGCGGGTACAATGAGCAGTTCTTC. It encodes CSASGSGYNEQFF.

The chain joins TRBV27 to TRBJ1-2; no firm D call. Germline loops: CDR1 MNHEY, CDR2 SMNVEV (reference sequence). The CDR3 consists of 14 residues. The V gene lost 6 bases and the J gene lost 8 bases, with 19 bases spanning the gap. This CDR3 reads CASRTNPTAWGYTF. The CDR3 bases are TGTGCCAGCAGGACCAACCCCACGGCGTGGGGCTACACCTTC.

V and J are TRBV30 and TRBJ2-2; weak D call: TRBD2 (7 bases). This CDR3 region has 17 residues. In germline, CDR1 is GTSNPN, CDR2 SVGIG (reference sequence). Trimming left V 3 bases short and J 3 bases short, with 20 bases between. CDR3 sequence reads: CAWSAGVTGGDTGELFF. The CDR3 DNA reads TGTGCCTGGAGCGCGGGGGTGACAGGCGGGGACACCGGGGAGCTGTTTTTT.

This clonotype was detected only once. The V and J genes are TRBV18 and TRBJ1-1; D is possibly TRBD1 (5 bases). Per germline, CDR1 KGHSH and CDR2 LQKENI. The CDR3 covers 15 residues. The V end lost 0 bases, the J end lost 0 bases, and 8 bases lay between the germline ends. CDR3 DNA: TGTGCCAGCTCACCACCGTGGGGCCTGAACACTGAAGCTTTCTTT. Translating it yields CASSPPWGLNTEAFF.

In regard to this clonotype: A read error is possible here, since a much larger clone lies one base away. The rearrangement joins TRBV7-2 to TRBJ2-3; the D is unclear. The CDR3 runs to 14 residues. V was shortened by 1 base and J by 4 bases, with 9 bases between the two germline ends. Germline V CDR1 and CDR2: SGHTA, FQGNSA. CDR3 bases: TGTGCCAGCAGCTTAGAACAGCTCTCAGATACGCAGTATTTT. Translation: CASSLEQLSDTQYF.

This clonotype occurred a few times. V usage is TRBV28 and J usage is TRBJ1-6, with D possibly matching TRBD1 (6 bases). V dropped 6 bases and J dropped 10 bases, with 19 bases sitting between them. Germline loops: CDR1 MDHEN, CDR2 SYDVKM. This CDR3 has 15 amino acids. As DNA, the CDR3 is TGTGCCAGCAGCCAACTCCGGGGGCAAGAGTCACCCCTCCACTTT. This translates into CASSQLRGQESPLHF.

J is TRBJ2-1 and V is TRBV2; TRBD1 matches 8 bases. The CDR3 is 14 residues long. With 9 bases clipped from V and 2 bases from J, the junction kept 6 bases outside the gene matches. From germline, CDR1 is SNHLY and CDR2 FYNNEI. The CDR3 spells CARKGQGTYNEQFF. Written as DNA, the CDR3 is TGTGCCAGAAAAGGACAGGGTACCTACAATGAGCAGTTCTTC.

The sample holds many counts of this clonotype. The chain joins TRBV2 to TRBJ2-3; no definite D call. The CDR3 totals 12 residues. The germline V gene encodes CDR1 SNHLY and CDR2 FYNNEI. Trimming took off 7 bases at V and 6 bases at J, with 11 bases between the two ends. The CDR3 bases are TGTGCCAGCAAGGAATCGGGTGATACGCAGTATTTT. It encodes CASKESGDTQYF.

The gene calls are TRBV28 and TRBJ2-3, with 11 bases fitting TRBD2. Germline lookup yields CDR1 MDHEN and CDR2 SYDVKM. This CDR3 comprises 17 residues. Trimming at V came to 4 bases and at J to 5 bases, leaving 11 bases not matched to a gene. CDR3 loop: CASSSPTSGRWGDTQYF. In DNA form, the CDR3 reads TGTGCCAGCAGTTCCCCTACTAGCGGGAGATGGGGAGATACGCAGTATTTT.

In its sample, this clonotype was seen many times. The rearrangement joins TRBV7-9 to TRBJ2-3; 14 nucleotides align to TRBD2. J gave up 4 bases and V 4 bases, and 7 bases lay outside the gene matches. This CDR3 has 17 amino acids. Germline V gene sequence: CDR1 SEHNR, CDR2 FQNEAQ (reference sequence). CDR3 sequence (DNA): TGTGCCAGCAGCTCCGGGACTAGCGGGAGAAGGGCAGATACGCAGTATTTT. Its translation is CASSSGTSGRRADTQYF.

This clonotype was detected ten times or more. The chain employs TRBV7-3 and TRBJ2-1; D possibly matches TRBD1 or TRBD2 (6 bases each). The germline V gene encodes CDR1 SGHTA and CDR2 FQGTGA. The germline V and J ends were trimmed by 5 bases and 4 bases, with 15 bases remaining between them. The CDR3 length is 15 residues. The CDR3 sequence is CASSAMGGPYNEQFF. For the CDR3, the DNA is TGTGCCAGCAGCGCGATGGGGGGCCCATACAATGAGCAGTTCTTC.

This clonotype has at least ten counts. The chain joins TRBV10-3 to TRBJ1-5; TRBD1 matches at 11 bases. The CDR3 consists of 14 residues. J was trimmed by 5 bases and V by 7 bases; bases with no gene match: 4. Germline V gene sequence: CDR1 ENHRY, CDR2 SYGVKD. CDR3 bases: TGTGCCATCAAACCGGGACAGGGGGATCAGCCCCAGCATTTT. This encodes CAIKPGQGDQPQHF.

To note about this clonotype: Being one base from a much bigger clone, this may be a read error. V gene TRBV7-2 combines with J gene TRBJ2-1, with 10 bases aligning to TRBD2. CDR1 SGHTA and CDR2 FQGNSA come from the germline V gene. The CDR3 consists of 15 residues. V gave up 6 bases and J gave up 9 bases; unmatched junction bases: 11. Here the CDR3 DNA reads TGTGCCAGCAGTGCTAGCGGGAGTGCTCGCATTGAGCAGTTCTTC. Translated: CASSASGSARIEQFF.

The table lists this clonotype with a few counts. V usage is TRBV7-9 and J usage is TRBJ1-6, with D perhaps matching TRBD1 (6 bases). Germline-derived CDR1 and CDR2 are SEHNR and FQNEAQ (reference sequence). Trimming removed 4 bases at V and 8 bases at J, with 6 bases between. The length of the CDR3 is 12 residues. DNA for the CDR3: TGTGCCAGCAGCTACAGGGATTCACCCCTCCACTTT. Translated: CASSYRDSPLHF.

CDR3 loop: CASSLTPGVNTEAFF. CDR3 bases: TGTGCCAGCAGCTTAACTCCGGGGGTGAACACTGAAGCTTTCTTT. This sequence joins TRBV7-2 and TRBJ1-1, with TRBD1 as a possible D gene (5 bases). In germline, CDR1 is SGHTA, CDR2 FQGNSA. Trimming removed 2 bases at V and 0 bases at J, with 10 bases between. This CDR3 has 15 residues.

The rearrangement joins TRBV4-1 to TRBJ2-1; TRBD2 matches at 10 bases. The V and J ends lost 0 bases and 8 bases, in that order; junction bases with no gene match: 16. The CDR3 is 19 residues long. The germline gives CDR1 MGHRA, CDR2 YSYEKL. The CDR3 DNA sequence: TGCGCCAGCAGCCAAGAAGAGGCTAGCGGGAGATGGGAATCATATGAGCAGTTCTTC. Protein: CASSQEEASGRWESYEQFF.

The V and J genes are TRBV7-8 and TRBJ2-1; a possible D gene is TRBD2 (6 bases). The V end lost 7 bases, the J end lost 4 bases, and 23 bases lay between the germline ends. Germline V CDR1 and CDR2: SGHVS, FQNEAQ. CDR3 length: 17 residues. In DNA, the CDR3 is TGTGCCAGCAAACCCCGGGTTTTGGGCGGGATTTACAATGAGCAGTTCTTC. As protein: CASKPRVLGGIYNEQFF.

In its sample, this clonotype was seen once. The V and J genes are TRBV7-2 and TRBJ1-5, with D possibly matching TRBD1 (6 bases). This CDR3 has 15 residues. CDR1 is SGHTA and CDR2 is FQGNSA in the germline V gene. The V gene lost 5 bases and the J gene lost 2 bases, with 13 bases spanning the gap. CDR3 protein: CASSTGQLGNQPQHF. Written as DNA, the CDR3 is TGTGCCAGCAGCACCGGACAGCTCGGCAATCAGCCCCAGCATTTT.

This clonotype was picked up many times. This chain joins TRBV7-2 and TRBJ2-4; TRBD1 is a possible D gene (6 bases). The CDR3 totals 19 residues. V lost 5 bases and J 0 bases, leaving 23 bases between the germline ends. Germline CDR1 and CDR2: SGHTA and FQGNSA. The CDR3 DNA sequence: TGTGCCAGCAGCGGCCGACAGGACCACCCTTTTCTAGCCAAAAACATTCAGTACTTC. Protein sequence: CASSGRQDHPFLAKNIQYF.

V is TRBV6-2 or TRBV6-3 and J is TRBJ2-7; 7 nucleotides line up with TRBD2. V lost 0 bases to trimming and J lost 6 bases; unmatched junction nucleotides: 8. This CDR3 region has 15 residues. Per the germline V gene, CDR1 is MNHEY and CDR2 is SVGEGT. The CDR3 nucleotides are TGTGCCAGCAGTTACTCTCGACTAGCCGGTAGCGAGCAGTACGTC. Protein sequence: CASSYSRLAGSEQYV.

This chain connects TRBV7-6 to TRBJ1-1, with TRBD1 matching 8 bases. CDR3 length: 14 amino acids. CDR1 and CDR2 (germline): SGHVS, FNYEAQ. J was trimmed by 3 bases and V by 6 bases; bases with no gene match: 6. The CDR3 reads CASSQGAWDTEAFF. The CDR3 DNA reads as TGTGCCAGCAGTCAGGGGGCCTGGGACACTGAAGCTTTCTTT.

The sample holds many counts of this clonotype. V is TRBV7-9 and J is TRBJ1-4; D remains unclear. Germline V lookup: CDR1 SEHNR, CDR2 FQNEAQ (reference sequence). V lost 4 bases to trimming and J lost 5 bases, with 14 bases between them. The CDR3 spans 15 residues. The CDR3: CASSSGDSGNEKLFF. The CDR3, as DNA: TGTGCCAGCAGCTCCGGCGACTCGGGGAATGAAAAACTGTTTTTT.